This T cell receptor (beta chain) appears in the sequencing data of a study of blood T cell repertoires in COVID-19. Between the trimmed V and J ends, which lost 11 bases and 3 bases, there was a span of 11 bases. This CDR3 has 13 amino acids. CDR1 and CDR2 from the germline V gene are MGHRA and YSYEKL. In the study's own analysis: Reference gene primer amplification gave nucleated cell count estimates. Clones were sequenced by immunoSEQ multiplex PCR, and TCRdb holds only the in-frame ones, with some missing. V and J calls and clone size follow that table, whereas D and trimming were derived from the DNA. The sample records some 120,000 clones, over 80% being singletons.

This clonotype originated in a man between 25 and 39 years old with acute or convalescent COVID-19. The gene calls are TRBV4-1 and TRBJ1-6; TRBD1 is a possible D gene (5 bases). The source material was peripheral blood. CDR3 sequence: CASMGGYNSPLHF. The CDR3 bases are TGCGCCTCCATGGGGGGCTATAATTCACCCCTCCACTTT.